This T cell receptor (beta chain) was retrieved from a study of T-cell memory formation after mild COVID-19. The wider study: Among the donors, TCR clusters were largely specific to each donor. Broader study findings: Pre-infection memory showed some responding clones, and this suggested that cross-reactive memory joined.

Germline V lookup: CDR1 SNHLY, CDR2 FYNNEI. V shed 8 bases, J shed 7 bases, and the junction held 10 bases outside the gene matches. CDR3 size: 14 residues. cDNA libraries for TCR alpha and TCR beta, carrying sample barcodes and UMIs, came from 5'RACE with constant-segment primers. TCRdb used MiXCR to reprocess the 5' RACE reads, holding one entry per CDR3 protein. The table records 250,000 to 300,000 distinct CDR3 sequences, about 17% of them present only once. This clonotype has only a few counts. Its target is not known. The V gene is TRBV2, the J gene TRBJ2-2, with TRBD1 matching over 7 bases. The sequencing sample was made of PBMCs or a T cell subset sorted from them (not recorded which). The clonotype was recovered from a man aged 18 to 29 who had mild COVID-19 (a few samples of this study predate the infection). Cell type and time point are not known. The CDR3 DNA is TGTGCCAGCGGGACAGAAATAAGCAACGGGGAGCTGTTTTTT. This sequence encodes CASGTEISNGELFF. Drawing the rest from reference TRBV2 and TRBJ2-2, the complete variable domain is EPEVTQTPSHQVTQMGQEVILRCVPISNHLYFYWYRQILGQKVEFLVSFYNNEISEKSEIFDDQFSVERPDGSNFTLKIRSTKLEDSAMYFCASGTEISNGELFFGEGSRLTVL.